This T cell receptor beta chain originates from a study of CD4+ T cells in melanoma. To note about this clone: Its antigen is currently unknown.

Trimming at V came to 0 bases and at J to 1 base, leaving 9 bases not matched to a gene. Germline values: CDR1 SGDLS, CDR2 YYNGEE. The CDR3 totals 18 residues. The method was immunoSEQ multiplex PCR; TCRdb's version includes in-frame clones alone and lacks a portion of them. The sample has more than 13,000 clones, around four fifths seen once. Study-level points and caveats: CD8+ T cell, macrophage and B cell function reportedly correlated with neoantigen-specific CD4+ T cells. Neoantigen-specific CD4+ T cells in melanoma reportedly had diverse differentiation states.

V gene TRBV9 combines with J gene TRBJ2-5; TRBD2 aligns across 10 bases. Sequenced sample: cells from a culture (not recorded whether cultured in vitro). This clonotype was sampled from a human donor with melanoma. CDR3 sequence reads: CASSVGPSGGPIQETQYF. The CDR3 region has the DNA TGTGCCAGCAGCGTAGGGCCTAGCGGGGGACCCATCCAAGAGACCCAGTACTTC.